Following are 7 T cell receptor beta chains from one sample sequenced in a study of cytomegalovirus exposure and HLA in healthy donors. PCR employed 60 Vbeta and 13 Jbeta primers. Measured with immunoSEQ multiplex PCR; TCRdb has only the in-frame clones, and not every one. The table shows more than 90,000 clones, with approximately 71% occurring only once. Sequencing used PBMCs. These receptors came from a man aged 45-60 years in good health and CMV-seronegative.

The chain combines TRBV7-9 with TRBJ1-1; no firm D call. In germline, CDR1 is SEHNR, CDR2 FQNEAQ (reference sequence). Deletions cut 0 bases from V and 7 bases from J, with 6 bases between. The CDR3 covers 12 residues. CDR3 region: CASSLAGGEAFF. The CDR3 DNA is TGTGCCAGCAGCTTAGCTGGAGGTGAAGCTTTCTTT.

The rearrangement uses TRBV30 and TRBJ2-4; D perhaps matches TRBD2 (6 bases). The length of the CDR3 is 15 residues. From germline, CDR1 is GTSNPN and CDR2 SVGIG (reference sequence). With 3 bases removed from V and 2 bases from J, the gap between germline ends came to 14 bases. The CDR3 loop is CAWRGRTRPKNIQYF. CDR3 sequence (DNA): TGTGCCTGGAGGGGGAGGACCCGACCCAAAAACATTCAGTACTTC. The full variable domain, in which reference TRBV30 and TRBJ2-4 provide the parts outside the CDR3, is SQTIHQWPATLVQPVGSPLSLECTVEGTSNPNLYWYRQAAGRGLQLLFYSVGIGQISSEVPQNLSASRPQDRQFILSSKKLLLSDSGFYLCAWRGRTRPKNIQYFGAGTRLSVL.

This chain connects TRBV6-5 to TRBJ2-3; D is uncertain. The V gene's germline CDR1 is MNHEY and CDR2 SVGAGI. CDR3 length: 13 amino acids. The V end lost 4 bases, the J end lost 1 base, and 6 bases lay between the germline ends. CDR3 region: CASSFPGTDTQYF. CDR3 bases: TGTGCCAGCAGTTTCCCCGGCACAGATACGCAGTATTTT.

This rearrangement joins TRBV7-9 to TRBJ2-5; 8 bases align to TRBD1. With V trimmed by 3 bases and J by 1 base, 1 base remained unmatched. The CDR3 consists of 14 residues. Looked up from germline, CDR1 is SEHNR and CDR2 is FQNEAQ (reference sequence). The CDR3 nucleotides read TGTGCCAGCAGCTTCAGGGGGCCCCAAGAGACCCAGTACTTC. Translated, it gives CASSFRGPQETQYF.

The chain uses TRBV7-2 and TRBJ2-7, with 9 bases aligning to TRBD2. Germline CDR1 is SGHTA and CDR2 is FQGNSA. V was clipped by 1 base and J by 3 bases; unmatched bases: 1. There are 14 residues in the CDR3. The CDR3 region is CASSLVSGSYEQYF. In DNA, the CDR3 is TGTGCCAGCAGCTTAGTTAGCGGGAGCTACGAGCAGTACTTC.

This clone was counted between two and nine times. Given the absence of the conserved phenylalanine or tryptophan at the CDR3 end, a read error is likely. The genes are TRBV7-9 and TRBJ2-6; 9 nucleotides agree with TRBD1. The V gene's germline CDR1 is SEHNR and CDR2 FQNEAQ (reference sequence). The V and J ends lost 6 bases and 3 bases, in that order; junction bases with no gene match: 6. This CDR3 comprises 16 residues. The CDR3 here is CASRPDRGYGANVLTV. In nucleotides, the CDR3 is TGTGCCAGCAGACCCGACAGGGGGTATGGGGCCAACGTCCTGACTGTC.

The chain recombines TRBV10-3 with TRBJ1-1; D remains ambiguous. This CDR3 contains 13 residues. Deletions cut 10 bases from V and 0 bases from J, with 12 bases between. CDR1 is ENHRY, CDR2 SYGVKD, per germline. CDR3 bases: TGTGCCACCCAAGGAGAGATGAACACTGAAGCTTTCTTT. Translating it yields CATQGEMNTEAFF.